This is a list of T cell receptor beta chains from one sample in a study of CD8+CD57+ T cells in acquired aplastic anemia. From the reads, TCRdb called clonotypes with MiXCR, one entry per CDR3 protein. The data show about 240,000 distinct CDR3 sequences, around half seen once. The sample taken for sequencing was sorted CD4+, CD8+, or CD8+CD57+ T cells (not recorded which) from PBMCs. These receptors all stem from a human donor with aplastic anemia. Both conserved end residues are part of each CDR3. D genes are given only for firm matches. Rows give clone size only sometimes, using once, few, many, or a class for an expanded clone.

V gene: TRBV12-3/TRBV12-4; J gene: TRBJ1-1; D gene: .; clone size: .; CDR3 protein: CASSLQGHGTEAFF; CDR3 DNA: TGTGCCAGCAGTTTACAGGGACATGGGACTGAAGCTTTCTTT
V gene: TRBV9; J gene: TRBJ2-7; D gene: TRBD1; clone size: many; CDR3 protein: CASSPRDSSYEQYF; CDR3 DNA: TGTGCCAGCAGCCCCCGGGACAGCTCCTACGAGCAGTACTTC
V gene: TRBV5-1; J gene: TRBJ2-3; D gene: .; clone size: .; CDR3 protein: CASSYDTDTQYF; CDR3 DNA: TGCGCCAGCAGCTACGACACAGATACGCAGTATTTT
V gene: TRBV20-1; J gene: TRBJ2-5; D gene: .; clone size: .; CDR3 protein: CSARARETQYF; CDR3 DNA: TGCAGTGCTAGGGCAAGGGAGACCCAGTACTTC
V gene: TRBV2; J gene: TRBJ1-2; D gene: .; clone size: .; CDR3 protein: CASSGEQGQINGYTF; CDR3 DNA: TGTGCCAGCAGTGGGGAGCAAGGACAGATTAATGGCTACACCTTC
V gene: TRBV29-1; J gene: TRBJ2-7; D gene: TRBD1; clone size: .; CDR3 protein: CSVGGFDRGEIYEQYF; CDR3 DNA: TGCAGCGTTGGTGGTTTCGACAGGGGCGAAATCTACGAGCAGTACTTC
V gene: TRBV19; J gene: TRBJ2-7; D gene: .; clone size: .; CDR3 protein: CASSMGSGQSHEQYF; CDR3 DNA: TGTGCCAGTAGTATGGGGTCGGGGCAGTCCCACGAGCAGTACTTC
V gene: TRBV7-9; J gene: TRBJ2-2; D gene: TRBD2; clone size: many; CDR3 protein: CASSLGRRGTGELFF; CDR3 DNA: TGTGCCAGCAGCTTAGGCCGGCGGGGGACCGGGGAGCTGTTTTTT
V gene: TRBV6-1; J gene: TRBJ1-2; D gene: .; clone size: .; CDR3 protein: CASSDLSFPGYGYTF; CDR3 DNA: TGTGCCAGCAGTGATTTATCCTTCCCTGGCTATGGCTACACCTTC
V gene: TRBV20-1; J gene: TRBJ1-6; D gene: TRBD1; clone size: .; CDR3 protein: CSARGTGVSSPLHF; CDR3 DNA: TGCAGTGCTAGAGGGACAGGAGTCAGTTCACCCCTCCACTTT
V gene: TRBV5-1; J gene: TRBJ2-7; D gene: .; clone size: .; CDR3 protein: CASSLAKATGAEVSYEQYF; CDR3 DNA: TGCGCCAGCAGCTTGGCCAAAGCAACCGGGGCCGAAGTATCCTACGAGCAGTACTTC
V gene: TRBV9; J gene: TRBJ2-7; D gene: TRBD1; clone size: .; CDR3 protein: CASRAQTGTEAYEQYF; CDR3 DNA: TGTGCCAGCAGGGCACAGACCGGGACAGAAGCCTACGAGCAGTACTTC
V gene: TRBV2; J gene: TRBJ1-1; D gene: .; clone size: .; CDR3 protein: CASSGAMNTEAFF; CDR3 DNA: TGTGCCAGCTCGGGGGCTATGAACACTGAAGCTTTCTTT
V gene: TRBV20-1; J gene: TRBJ1-3; D gene: .; clone size: few; CDR3 protein: CSATDSGNTIYF; CDR3 DNA: TGCAGCGCCACAGATTCTGGAAACACCATATATTTT
V gene: TRBV12-3/TRBV12-4; J gene: TRBJ2-7; D gene: .; clone size: many; CDR3 protein: CASSSRRQAHSYEQYF; CDR3 DNA: TGTGCCAGCAGTTCGCGAAGACAGGCACACTCCTACGAGCAGTACTTC
V gene: TRBV19; J gene: TRBJ1-2; D gene: .; clone size: once; CDR3 protein: CASSILSRDYGYTF; CDR3 DNA: TGTGCCAGTAGTATCCTCTCTAGGGACTATGGCTACACCTTC
V gene: TRBV27; J gene: TRBJ2-7; D gene: .; clone size: .; CDR3 protein: CASSLQGDAYEQYF; CDR3 DNA: TGTGCCAGCAGTTTACAAGGCGACGCCTACGAGCAGTACTTC
V gene: TRBV12-3/TRBV12-4; J gene: TRBJ2-7; D gene: TRBD2; clone size: few; CDR3 protein: CASSLTSGPREQYF; CDR3 DNA: TGTGCCAGCAGTTTAACTAGCGGCCCTCGAGAGCAGTACTTC
V gene: TRBV7-9; J gene: TRBJ1-2; D gene: .; clone size: .; CDR3 protein: CASSPGGLNYGYTF; CDR3 DNA: TGTGCCAGCAGCCCCGGCGGGTTAAACTATGGCTACACCTTC
V gene: TRBV3-1; J gene: TRBJ1-1; D gene: TRBD1; clone size: .; CDR3 protein: CASSQELTGQAEAFF; CDR3 DNA: TGTGCCAGCAGCCAAGAGTTGACAGGGCAGGCTGAAGCTTTCTTT
V gene: TRBV5-1; J gene: TRBJ2-5; D gene: .; clone size: .; CDR3 protein: CASSFQVSQETQYF; CDR3 DNA: TGCGCCAGCAGCTTCCAGGTCAGCCAAGAGACCCAGTACTTC
V gene: TRBV9; J gene: TRBJ1-2; D gene: .; clone size: many; CDR3 protein: CASSDDPGSMVGYTF; CDR3 DNA: TGTGCCAGCAGTGACGACCCAGGGTCTATGGTGGGCTACACCTTC
V gene: TRBV10-3; J gene: TRBJ1-1; D gene: .; clone size: many; CDR3 protein: CAISDKVDTEAFF; CDR3 DNA: TGTGCCATCAGTGACAAGGTAGACACTGAAGCTTTCTTT
V gene: TRBV7-9; J gene: TRBJ2-7; D gene: .; clone size: .; CDR3 protein: CASSTDTYEQYF; CDR3 DNA: TGTGCCAGCAGCACCGATACGTACGAGCAGTACTTC
V gene: TRBV20-1; J gene: TRBJ1-6; D gene: TRBD1; clone size: many; CDR3 protein: CSAGTAGTDNSPLHF; CDR3 DNA: TGCAGTGCTGGAACGGCCGGGACAGATAATTCACCCCTCCACTTT
V gene: TRBV4-3; J gene: TRBJ1-6; D gene: .; clone size: .; CDR3 protein: CASGQDGAGISPLHF; CDR3 DNA: TGCGCCAGCGGCCAAGACGGGGCAGGGATATCACCCCTCCACTTT
V gene: TRBV11-3; J gene: TRBJ2-3; D gene: TRBD2; clone size: many; CDR3 protein: CASSLEAGGGTDTQYF; CDR3 DNA: TGTGCCAGCAGCTTAGAAGCGGGGGGCGGAACAGATACGCAGTATTTT
V gene: TRBV6-5; J gene: TRBJ2-1; D gene: .; clone size: many; CDR3 protein: CASSYLGGSSYNEQFF; CDR3 DNA: TGTGCCAGCAGTTACCTAGGGGGTAGCTCCTACAATGAGCAGTTCTTC
V gene: TRBV6-1; J gene: TRBJ1-1; D gene: TRBD1; clone size: many; CDR3 protein: CASSDPRQGNTEAFF; CDR3 DNA: TGTGCCAGCAGTGACCCAAGACAGGGCAACACTGAAGCTTTCTTT
V gene: TRBV2; J gene: TRBJ1-1; D gene: .; clone size: .; CDR3 protein: CASSEQGRSTEAFF; CDR3 DNA: TGTGCCAGCAGTGAACAGGGGAGATCCACTGAAGCTTTCTTT
V gene: TRBV7-6; J gene: TRBJ2-5; D gene: TRBD2; clone size: few; CDR3 protein: CASSSGLAGEETQYF; CDR3 DNA: TGTGCCAGCAGCTCCGGGCTAGCGGGGGAAGAGACCCAGTACTTC
V gene: TRBV5-6; J gene: TRBJ1-1; D gene: .; clone size: .; CDR3 protein: CASSFKGFEAFF; CDR3 DNA: TGTGCCAGCAGCTTTAAAGGGTTTGAAGCTTTCTTT
V gene: TRBV9; J gene: TRBJ2-2; D gene: TRBD2; clone size: .; CDR3 protein: CASSGAKREGGTGELVF; CDR3 DNA: TGTGCCAGCAGTGGGGCGAAGCGGGAGGGTGGCACCGGGGAGCTGGTTTTT
V gene: TRBV3-1; J gene: TRBJ2-7; D gene: TRBD2; clone size: .; CDR3 protein: CASSQVPAGVDEQYF; CDR3 DNA: TGTGCCAGCAGCCAAGTTCCAGCGGGAGTGGACGAGCAGTACTTC
V gene: TRBV12-3/TRBV12-4; J gene: TRBJ2-2; D gene: .; clone size: many; CDR3 protein: CASTRETATGELFF; CDR3 DNA: TGTGCCAGCACGAGGGAGACTGCCACCGGGGAGCTGTTTTTT
V gene: TRBV15; J gene: TRBJ1-1; D gene: TRBD1; clone size: .; CDR3 protein: CATSRAGTGDTEAFF; CDR3 DNA: TGTGCCACCAGCAGGGCCGGGACAGGGGACACTGAAGCTTTCTTT
V gene: TRBV10-3; J gene: TRBJ2-1; D gene: .; clone size: .; CDR3 protein: CASSLEGLYNEQFF; CDR3 DNA: TGTGCCAGCAGCCTTGAGGGACTTTACAATGAGCAGTTCTTC
V gene: TRBV4-3; J gene: TRBJ2-7; D gene: .; clone size: many; CDR3 protein: CASSQDLSGSYEQYF; CDR3 DNA: TGCGCCAGCAGCCAAGATTTGTCCGGATCCTACGAGCAGTACTTC
V gene: TRBV7-9; J gene: TRBJ1-2; D gene: .; clone size: .; CDR3 protein: CASSRGNLYGYTF; CDR3 DNA: TGCGCCAGCAGCCGAGGCAACCTCTATGGCTACACCTTC
V gene: TRBV27; J gene: TRBJ2-3; D gene: .; clone size: .; CDR3 protein: CASSFPLTDTQCF; CDR3 DNA: TGTGCCAGCAGTTTTCCCCTCACAGATACGCAGTGTTTT
V gene: TRBV25-1; J gene: TRBJ1-2; D gene: .; clone size: few; CDR3 protein: CASSVEANYGYTF; CDR3 DNA: TGTGCCAGCAGTGTTGAAGCTAACTATGGCTACACCTTC
V gene: TRBV9; J gene: TRBJ1-2; D gene: .; clone size: many; CDR3 protein: CASSEGQLFPNYGYTF; CDR3 DNA: TGTGCCAGCAGTGAAGGACAGCTATTTCCTAACTATGGCTACACCTTC
V gene: TRBV30; J gene: TRBJ1-6; D gene: .; clone size: many; CDR3 protein: CAWKGGSGSPLHF; CDR3 DNA: TGTGCCTGGAAGGGGGGATCAGGTTCACCCCTCCACTTT
V gene: TRBV4-1; J gene: TRBJ2-7; D gene: TRBD2; clone size: many; CDR3 protein: CASSQELAGEYEQYF; CDR3 DNA: TGCGCCAGCAGCCAGGAACTAGCGGGAGAATACGAGCAGTACTTC
V gene: TRBV6-5; J gene: TRBJ1-2; D gene: TRBD1; clone size: many; CDR3 protein: CASSIQGVGYTF; CDR3 DNA: TGTGCCAGCAGCATACAGGGGGTCGGCTACACCTTC
V gene: TRBV25-1; J gene: TRBJ1-2; D gene: TRBD1; clone size: .; CDR3 protein: CASSDIGTAYGYTF; CDR3 DNA: TGTGCCAGCAGTGACATTGGGACAGCCTATGGCTACACCTTC
V gene: TRBV7-2; J gene: TRBJ2-7; D gene: TRBD1; clone size: many; CDR3 protein: CASSLSRDSSEQYF; CDR3 DNA: TGTGCCAGCAGCTTATCCCGGGACAGCTCCGAGCAGTACTTC
V gene: TRBV7-2; J gene: TRBJ2-7; D gene: .; clone size: .; CDR3 protein: CASSLRQVETYEQYF; CDR3 DNA: TGTGCCAGCAGCTTACGACAGGTCGAAACCTACGAGCAGTACTTC
V gene: TRBV5-1; J gene: TRBJ1-4; D gene: .; clone size: .; CDR3 protein: CASSLGSGLGEKLFF; CDR3 DNA: TGCGCCAGCAGCTTGGGATCGGGACTCGGGGAAAAACTGTTTTTT
V gene: TRBV12-3/TRBV12-4; J gene: TRBJ1-4; D gene: TRBD1; clone size: .; CDR3 protein: CAGSLGQGNKKLFF; CDR3 DNA: TGTGCCGGCAGTTTAGGACAGGGGAATAAAAAACTGTTTTTT
V gene: TRBV7-2; J gene: TRBJ2-7; D gene: TRBD1; clone size: .; CDR3 protein: CASSPGQGRVQYF; CDR3 DNA: TGTGCCAGCAGCCCGGGACAGGGGCGGGTGCAGTACTTC
V gene: TRBV19; J gene: TRBJ1-4; D gene: .; clone size: .; CDR3 protein: CASSRGTTNEKLFF; CDR3 DNA: TGTGCCAGTAGTAGGGGAACAACTAATGAAAAACTGTTTTTT
V gene: TRBV15; J gene: TRBJ1-3; D gene: .; clone size: .; CDR3 protein: CATSRDNPNSGNTIYF; CDR3 DNA: TGTGCCACCAGCAGAGATAACCCCAACTCTGGAAACACCATATATTTT
V gene: TRBV20-1; J gene: TRBJ2-5; D gene: .; clone size: .; CDR3 protein: CSARGGVETQYF; CDR3 DNA: TGCAGTGCTAGGGGCGGGGTAGAGACCCAGTACTTC
V gene: TRBV6-4; J gene: TRBJ2-7; D gene: TRBD2; clone size: .; CDR3 protein: CASSELTSGNEQYF; CDR3 DNA: TGTGCCAGCAGTGAGCTGACTAGCGGGAACGAGCAGTACTTC
V gene: TRBV11-3; J gene: TRBJ1-2; D gene: .; clone size: .; CDR3 protein: CASSPPRAVYGYTF; CDR3 DNA: TGTGCCAGCAGCCCACCCCGCGCCGTCTATGGCTACACCTTC